This entry describes one TCR beta chain. Antigen specificity is unknown. Healthy bone marrow donors made up the donors. This entry is derived from a study of cytomegalovirus exposure and HLA in healthy donors. Points from the study as a whole: Overall, around 160 TCR beta chains were annotated as cytomegalovirus-associated.

V lost 7 bases and J lost 0; bases outside the gene matches: 1. The CDR3 extends over 15 amino acids. Germline CDR1 reads MNHEY; CDR2 reads SVGAGI. The study ran its PCR with 60 Vbeta and 13 Jbeta primers. Produced via immunoSEQ multiplex PCR; TCRdb's table is partial and in-frame only. The sample has fewer than 60,000 clones, around three fifths seen once. This chain joins TRBV6-5 and TRBJ1-4; 11 bases align to TRBD1. The receptor's source is a human donor in good health. Sequencing was carried out using PBMCs. The CDR3 is CASKGQGATNEKLFF. CDR3 in DNA: TGTGCCAGCAAGGGACAGGGGGCAACTAATGAAAAACTGTTTTTT.